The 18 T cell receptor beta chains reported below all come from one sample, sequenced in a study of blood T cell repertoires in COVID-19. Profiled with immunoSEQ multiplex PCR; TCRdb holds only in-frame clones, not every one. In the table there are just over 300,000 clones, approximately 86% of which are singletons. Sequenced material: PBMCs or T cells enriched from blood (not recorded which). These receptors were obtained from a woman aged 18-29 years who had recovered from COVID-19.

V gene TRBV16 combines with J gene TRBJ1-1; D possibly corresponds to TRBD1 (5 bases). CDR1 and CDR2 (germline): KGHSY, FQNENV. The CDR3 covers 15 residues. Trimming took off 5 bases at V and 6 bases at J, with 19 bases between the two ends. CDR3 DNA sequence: TGTGCCAGCAGCTCGGGGCTGGGGGGGAGCTCTGAAGCTTTCTTT. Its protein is CASSSGLGGSSEAFF.

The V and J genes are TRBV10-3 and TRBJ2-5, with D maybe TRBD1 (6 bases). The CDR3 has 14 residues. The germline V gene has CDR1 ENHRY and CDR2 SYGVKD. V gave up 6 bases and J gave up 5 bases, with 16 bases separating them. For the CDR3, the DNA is TGTGCCATCAGGGGGGACACGGGGCGGGAGACCCAGTACTTC. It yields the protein CAIRGDTGRETQYF.

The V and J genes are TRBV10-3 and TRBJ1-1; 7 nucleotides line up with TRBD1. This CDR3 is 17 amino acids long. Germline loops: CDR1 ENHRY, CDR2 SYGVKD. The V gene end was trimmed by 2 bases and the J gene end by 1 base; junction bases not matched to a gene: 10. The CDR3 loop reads CAISERTGVRTNTEAFF. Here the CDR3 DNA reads TGTGCCATCAGTGAGCGAACAGGGGTGCGTACGAACACTGAAGCTTTCTTT.

The CDR3: CASSTGLAGFGETQYF. The CDR3 DNA follows: TGTGCCAGCAGCACTGGACTAGCGGGGTTCGGTGAGACCCAGTACTTC. The V call is TRBV7-9, the J call TRBJ2-5; the match to TRBD2 covers 12 bases. Germline assignment: CDR1 SEHNR and CDR2 FQNEAQ (reference sequence). V shed 5 bases and J 5 bases; nucleotides not matched to a gene: 9. The CDR3 length is 16 residues.

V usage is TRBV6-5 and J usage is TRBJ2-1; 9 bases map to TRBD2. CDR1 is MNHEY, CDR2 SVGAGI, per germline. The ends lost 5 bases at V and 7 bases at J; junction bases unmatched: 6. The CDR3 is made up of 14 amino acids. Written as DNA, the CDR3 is TGTGCCAGCAGTCGCGGGAGGGCCATGAATGAGCAGTTCTTC. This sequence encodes CASSRGRAMNEQFF.

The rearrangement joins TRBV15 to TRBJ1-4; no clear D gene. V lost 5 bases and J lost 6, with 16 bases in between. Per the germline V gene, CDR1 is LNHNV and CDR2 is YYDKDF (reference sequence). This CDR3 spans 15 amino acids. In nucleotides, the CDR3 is TGTGCCACCAGCGGCGGGCGTACTAATTATGAAAAACTGTTTTTT. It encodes CATSGGRTNYEKLFF.

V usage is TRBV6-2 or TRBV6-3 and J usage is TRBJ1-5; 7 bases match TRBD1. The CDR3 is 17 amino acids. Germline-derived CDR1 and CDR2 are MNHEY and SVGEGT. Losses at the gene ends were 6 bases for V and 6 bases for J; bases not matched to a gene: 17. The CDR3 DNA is TGTGCCAGCAGCCTAACCCGCGACACAGGGGTGGGTCAGCCCCAGCATTTT. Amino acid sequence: CASSLTRDTGVGQPQHF.

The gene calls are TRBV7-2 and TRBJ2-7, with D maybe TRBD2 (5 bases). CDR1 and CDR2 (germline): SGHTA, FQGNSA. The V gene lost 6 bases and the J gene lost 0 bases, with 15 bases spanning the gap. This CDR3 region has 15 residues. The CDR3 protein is CASRPSNDGSYEQYF. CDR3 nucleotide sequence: TGTGCCAGCAGACCTAGCAACGACGGCTCCTACGAGCAGTACTTC.

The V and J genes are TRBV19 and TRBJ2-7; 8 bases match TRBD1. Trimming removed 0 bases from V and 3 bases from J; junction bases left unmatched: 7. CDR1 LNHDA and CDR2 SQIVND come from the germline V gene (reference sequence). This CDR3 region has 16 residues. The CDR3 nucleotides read TGTGCCAGTAGTATAGATCGGCAGGGGGCGGACTACGAGCAGTACTTC. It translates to CASSIDRQGADYEQYF.

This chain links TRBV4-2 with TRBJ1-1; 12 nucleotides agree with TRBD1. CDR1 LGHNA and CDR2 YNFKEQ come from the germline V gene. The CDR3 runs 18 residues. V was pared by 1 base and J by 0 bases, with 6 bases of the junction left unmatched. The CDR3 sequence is CASSQAGQGAPMNTEAFF. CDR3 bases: TGTGCCAGCAGCCAAGCGGGACAGGGGGCGCCTATGAACACTGAAGCTTTCTTT.

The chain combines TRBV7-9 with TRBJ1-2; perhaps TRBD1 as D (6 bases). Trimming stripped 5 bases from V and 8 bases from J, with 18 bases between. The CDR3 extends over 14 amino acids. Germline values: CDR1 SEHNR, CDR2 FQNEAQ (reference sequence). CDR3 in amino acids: CASSRTSGAQGYTF. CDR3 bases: TGTGCCAGCAGCCGTACCTCAGGGGCGCAGGGCTACACCTTC.

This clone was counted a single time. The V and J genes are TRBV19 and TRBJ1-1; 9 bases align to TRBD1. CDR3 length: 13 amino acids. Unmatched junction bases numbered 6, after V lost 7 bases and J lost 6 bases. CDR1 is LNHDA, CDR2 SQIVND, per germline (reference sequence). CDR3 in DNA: TGTGCCAGTAACGACAGGGGGAGATCTGAAGCTTTCTTT. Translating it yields CASNDRGRSEAFF.

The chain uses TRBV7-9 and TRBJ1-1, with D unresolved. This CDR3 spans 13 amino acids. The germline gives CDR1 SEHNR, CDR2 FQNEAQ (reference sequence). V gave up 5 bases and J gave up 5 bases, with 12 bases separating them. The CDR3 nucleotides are TGTGCCAGCAGCCCAGGTGCGAGAACTGAAGCTTTCTTT. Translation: CASSPGARTEAFF.

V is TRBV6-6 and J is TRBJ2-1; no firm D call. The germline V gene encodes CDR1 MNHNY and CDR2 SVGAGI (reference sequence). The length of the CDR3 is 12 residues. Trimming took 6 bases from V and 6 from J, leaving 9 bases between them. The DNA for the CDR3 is TGTGCCAGCAGATATCAGCGCAATGAGCAGTTCTTC. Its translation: CASRYQRNEQFF.

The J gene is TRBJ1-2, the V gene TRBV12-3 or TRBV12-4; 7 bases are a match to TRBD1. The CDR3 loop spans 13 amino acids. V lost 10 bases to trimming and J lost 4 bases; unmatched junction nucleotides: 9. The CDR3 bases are TGTGCCACGACTTCAGGGGGGACCTATGGCTACACCTTC. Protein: CATTSGGTYGYTF.

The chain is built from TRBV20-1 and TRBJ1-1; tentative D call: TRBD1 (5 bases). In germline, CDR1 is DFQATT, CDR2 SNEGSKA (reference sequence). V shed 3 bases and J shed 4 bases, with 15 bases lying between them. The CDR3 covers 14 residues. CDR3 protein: CSASQEAGRTEAFF. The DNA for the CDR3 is TGCAGTGCTAGTCAAGAGGCAGGGCGCACTGAAGCTTTCTTT.

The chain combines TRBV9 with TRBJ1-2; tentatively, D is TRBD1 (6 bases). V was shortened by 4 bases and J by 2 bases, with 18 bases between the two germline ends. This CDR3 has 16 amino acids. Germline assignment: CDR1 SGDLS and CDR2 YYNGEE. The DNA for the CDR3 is TGTGCCAGCAGCCCTGGTCTACCAGGGGAAAACTATGGCTACACCTTC. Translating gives CASSPGLPGENYGYTF.

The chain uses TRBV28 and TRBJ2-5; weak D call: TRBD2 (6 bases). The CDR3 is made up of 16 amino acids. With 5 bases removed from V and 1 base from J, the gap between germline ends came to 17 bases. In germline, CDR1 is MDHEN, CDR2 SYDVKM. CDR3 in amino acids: CASSPLGGATQETQYF. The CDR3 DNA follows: TGTGCCAGCAGTCCTCTCGGGGGAGCTACCCAAGAGACCCAGTACTTC.